The 11 T cell receptor beta chains below all came from one sample that was sequenced in a study of molecular identifiers for immune sequencing clone quantification. Using its own MiXCR run on the PCR reads, TCRdb lists one record per CDR3 protein. Found here are roughly 300,000 distinct CDR3 sequences, about 22% of them singletons; the top ten hold 0.7% to 0.95%. The material sequenced was naive CD8+ T cells from blood, with Jurkat cell RNA spiked in. Stated subset: FACS-sorted CD8+CD4-CCR7+CD45RA+ naive T cells. Receptor source: a human donor in good health. Some libraries in this study had Jurkat cell RNA spiked in.

This clonotype occurred many times. The V and J genes are TRBV7-9 and TRBJ1-1; 8 bases match TRBD1. Germline V gene sequence: CDR1 SEHNR, CDR2 FQNEAQ (reference sequence). The CDR3 totals 14 residues. The V and J ends lost 7 bases and 5 bases, in that order; junction bases with no gene match: 9. The CDR3 here is CASTLTGEGTEAFF. Here the CDR3 DNA reads TGTGCCAGCACATTGACAGGGGAGGGGACTGAAGCTTTCTTT.

In regard to this clonotype: One end of the junction is discordant with germline, which a read error may explain. Here the CDR3 DNA reads TGTGCCAGCAGCTCCGGGACAGGAGCCTACGAGCAGAACTTC. Translating it yields CASSSGTGAYEQNF. The genes are TRBV5-3 and TRBJ2-7; 8 nucleotides match TRBD1. TRBV5-3 is flagged as an ORF with uncertain function. The CDR3 runs to 14 residues.

This clonotype was counted many times. The chain is built from TRBV6-5 and TRBJ2-5; D unresolved. The length of the CDR3 is 13 residues. Germline V gene data show CDR1 as MNHEY and CDR2 as SVGAGI. Trimming removed 7 bases from V and 4 bases from J, with 13 bases in between. The CDR3 loop reads CASNSISSETQYF. CDR3 nucleotides: TGTGCCAGCAATAGTATCTCCTCAGAGACCCAGTACTTC.

This clonotype was counted at least ten times. The CDR3 sequence is CASSSSTGNTEAFF. In nucleotides, the CDR3 is TGTGCCAGCAGTTCGTCGACAGGGAACACTGAAGCTTTCTTT. This chain links TRBV6-6 with TRBJ1-1, with D perhaps TRBD1 (6 bases). The CDR3 is 14 amino acids. Germline CDR1 reads MNHNY; CDR2 reads SVGAGI (reference sequence). The V gene lost 4 bases and the J gene lost 1 base, with 10 bases spanning the gap.

A remark on this clonotype: The junction differs from germline at one of its ends, possibly a read error. The rearrangement joins TRBV27 to TRBJ2-7, with TRBD2 identical over 13 bases. The germline CDR1 and CDR2 sequences are MNHEY and SMNVEV (reference sequence). This CDR3 comprises 17 residues. CDR3 sequence: CANSPLGTSGTSYEQYF. In DNA, the CDR3 is TGTGCCAACAGTCCCTTAGGGACTAGCGGGACCTCCTACGAGCAGTACTTC.

A note on this clonotype: A read error is possible here, since a much larger clone lies one base away. The chain links TRBV5-3 to TRBJ2-5; D remains unclear. TRBV5-3 falls under the ORF class, with uncertain function. The CDR3 contains 14 residues. With 8 bases removed from V and 0 bases from J, the gap between germline ends came to 14 bases. The CDR3 loop reads CASSPWQDQETQYF. The DNA for the CDR3 is TGTGCCAGCAGCCCATGGCAGGACCAAGAGACCCAGTACTTC.

This chain joins TRBV6-2 or TRBV6-3 and TRBJ1-5; TRBD1 might be the D (6 bases). CDR1 and CDR2 from the germline V gene are MNHEY and SVGEGT. The CDR3 totals 14 residues. V gave up 2 bases and J gave up 6 bases, with 11 bases separating them. The CDR3 DNA reads as TGTGCCAGCAGTTACGGGGGGGGCGGTCAGCCCCAGCATTTT. This encodes CASSYGGGGQPQHF.

As to this clonotype: A read error may be the cause here, since a much bigger clone is one base away. The V and J genes are TRBV6-5 and TRBJ2-3; no definite D call. The CDR3 consists of 14 residues. CDR1 and CDR2 from the germline V gene are MNHEY and SVGAGI. The CDR3 sequence: CVSSYSLTADTQYF. The CDR3 DNA is TGTGTCAGCAGTTACTCGCTAACAGCAGATACGCAGTATTTT.

The CDR3, as DNA: TGTGCCTGGAGTCCTGCTCGGGGATCGAACACTGAAGCTTTCTTT. Its translation: CAWSPARGSNTEAFF. V is TRBV30 and J is TRBJ1-1, with D uncertain. This CDR3 has 15 residues. In germline, CDR1 is GTSNPN, CDR2 SVGIG (reference sequence). Trimming removed 2 bases from V and 1 base from J, with 14 bases in between.

The table lists this clonotype with many counts. V and J are TRBV29-1 and TRBJ1-1, with D perhaps TRBD1 (6 bases). Germline values: CDR1 SQVTM, CDR2 ANQGSEA. This CDR3 spans 12 amino acids. With 5 bases removed from V and 1 base from J, the gap between germline ends came to 8 bases. This chain's CDR3 is CSVLQGNTEAFF. The CDR3 DNA reads as TGCAGCGTTCTACAGGGGAACACTGAAGCTTTCTTT. The variable domain in full, completed from reference TRBV29-1 and TRBJ1-1, reads SAVISQKPSRDICQRGTSLTIQCQVDSQVTMMFWYRQQPGQSLTLIATANQGSEATYESGFVIDKFPISRPNLTFSTLTVSNMSPEDSSIYLCSVLQGNTEAFFGQGTRLTVV.

This clonotype showed up just a few times. The chain uses TRBV27 and TRBJ2-1; 7 nucleotides line up with TRBD2. The germline CDR1 and CDR2 sequences are MNHEY and SMNVEV (reference sequence). With 5 bases clipped from V and 4 bases from J, the junction kept 5 bases outside the gene matches. This CDR3 is 14 amino acids long. The CDR3 here is CASSIQAGYNEQFF. The CDR3 DNA is TGTGCCAGCAGTATTCAAGCGGGGTACAATGAGCAGTTCTTC.